A single sample is the source of the 17 T cell receptor beta chains below, sequenced in a study of monozygotic twins with inflammatory bowel disease. From its re-call of the 5' RACE reads, TCRdb lists each CDR3 protein once, without DNA. This repertoire includes more than 300,000 distinct CDR3 sequences. The material sequenced was blood. The source of these receptors is a human donor with ulcerative colitis or Crohn's disease, or a healthy co-twin of an affected twin (not recorded which).

V and J are TRBV15 and TRBJ2-3; TCRdb selects TRBD1, and the lack of DNA leaves this call unchecked. The CDR3 sequence is 15 residues long. Germline lookup yields CDR1 LNHNV and CDR2 YYDKDF (reference sequence). CDR3 sequence reads: CATSARDRGRDTQYF.

The V call is TRBV7-9, the J call TRBJ1-1; as DNA is missing, the TRBD1 call by TCRdb cannot be tested. From germline, CDR1 is SEHNR and CDR2 FQNEAQ (reference sequence). The CDR3 runs 15 residues. CDR3 residues: CASSLNRALNTEAFF.

This chain uses TRBV5-1 with TRBJ2-4; TCRdb picks TRBD1, but there is no DNA to check that call. The CDR3 extends over 15 amino acids. From germline, CDR1 is SGHRS and CDR2 YFSETQ. Here the CDR3 reads CASRSTVLAKNIQYF.

The genes are TRBV12-3 or TRBV12-4 and TRBJ1-6; the TRBD1 assignment by TCRdb is unverifiable without DNA. This CDR3 region has 13 residues. The CDR3 loop reads CASSKTGTSPLHF.

V usage is TRBV10-3 and J usage is TRBJ1-5; the TCRdb call, TRBD1, lacks DNA for checking. The V gene's germline CDR1 is ENHRY and CDR2 SYGVKD. CDR3 length: 16 residues. The CDR3 region is CAISEGTALGNQPQHF.

This chain connects TRBV2 to TRBJ2-4; TCRdb names TRBD2, which stays unverified in the absence of DNA. Germline V CDR1 and CDR2: SNHLY, FYNNEI. The length of the CDR3 is 14 residues. CDR3 in amino acids: CASSFSRERNIQYF.

The rearrangement links TRBV20-1 to TRBJ2-7; TCRdb names TRBD2, which stays unverified in the absence of DNA. Looked up from germline, CDR1 is DFQATT and CDR2 is SNEGSKA (reference sequence). CDR3 length: 12 amino acids. The CDR3 loop is CSARVPAGEQYF.

The chain recombines TRBV6-6 with TRBJ2-7; TCRdb names TRBD1, which stays unverified in the absence of DNA. Germline CDR1 MNHNY, CDR2 SVGAGI (reference sequence). CDR3 length equals 14 residues. This CDR3 is CASSYSSGNYEQYF.

This chain links TRBV5-1 with TRBJ1-6; TCRdb proposes TRBD1, but this gene call is untestable without DNA. The germline V gene encodes CDR1 SGHRS and CDR2 YFSETQ. CDR3 length: 17 residues. The CDR3 protein is CASSLGGTGVLNSPLHF.

The chain couples TRBV9 to TRBJ2-7; TCRdb gives TRBD2 as the D gene, but with no DNA this cannot be confirmed. Germline V lookup: CDR1 SGDLS, CDR2 YYNGEE. The CDR3 has 13 residues. CDR3 loop: CASSGLAGYEQYF.

The gene calls are TRBV5-1 and TRBJ2-1. This CDR3 has 16 amino acids. Per the germline V gene, CDR1 is SGHRS and CDR2 is YFSETQ. Here the CDR3 reads CASSLGLAVSYNEQFF.

V gene TRBV28 combines with J gene TRBJ2-7; TCRdb returns TRBD1, unconfirmable since there is no DNA. CDR3 size: 15 residues. CDR1 is MDHEN and CDR2 is SYDVKM in the germline V gene. CDR3 sequence: CASSPPYRGSREQYF.

The gene calls are TRBV12-3 or TRBV12-4 and TRBJ1-1. The CDR3 totals 15 residues. The CDR3 region is CASSFSGYMNTEAFF.

The V gene is TRBV30, the J gene TRBJ2-7; TCRdb's D call of TRBD1 is untestable without DNA. The CDR3 runs 12 residues. Germline V gives CDR1 GTSNPN, CDR2 SVGIG (reference sequence). The CDR3 loop reads CALALTGYEQYF.

V and J are TRBV19 and TRBJ1-5; no DNA is available, so the TRBD1 call from TCRdb remains unchecked. The CDR3 is 15 residues long. The germline V gene has CDR1 LNHDA and CDR2 SQIVND (reference sequence). The CDR3 protein is CASSILAGGNQPQHF.

The chain carries TRBV28 and TRBJ2-7; TCRdb indicates TRBD1, and absent DNA this call remains unverified. From germline, CDR1 is MDHEN and CDR2 SYDVKM. This CDR3 is built from 14 residues. The CDR3 is CASSLPTGYYEQYF.

The rearrangement uses TRBV20-1 and TRBJ1-4; the D call of TRBD1 rests on TCRdb alone, since no DNA is present to check it. CDR3 length equals 13 residues. Looked up from germline, CDR1 is DFQATT and CDR2 is SNEGSKA (reference sequence). The CDR3: CSAIRDRGRRLFF.